The sample holds many counts of the clone carrying this T cell receptor beta chain. Antigen unknown. These data belong to a study of T cells in Graves' hyperthyroidism and ophthalmopathy. Amplification yielded TCR beta CDR3 regions, with RNA transcripts as the source. A set of HTBI primers served as the primers for a first-round RT-PCR of the TCR CDR3. TCRdb called the multiplex PCR reads again in MiXCR, with one record for every CDR3 protein. The sample records about 350,000 distinct CDR3 sequences, about a sixth being singletons. The germline V and J ends were trimmed by 8 bases and 7 bases, with 18 bases remaining between them. Looked up from germline, CDR1 is SGHVS and CDR2 is FNYEAQ. CDR3 size: 13 residues. Whole-study results and caveats: From stable hyperthyroidism, ophthalmopathy was separated by a 13 V-J model.

Ophthalmopathy in the patients scored at least 3 on Clinical Activity Score and at least 4 on NOSPECS grade, lasting under 3 months. Lactation, pregnancy, other autoimmune disease or uncontrolled infection excluded patients. This TCR derives from a woman between 35 and 50 years old with Graves' ophthalmopathy. V is TRBV7-6 and J is TRBJ2-7, with no clear D. The sequenced sample consisted of blood. CDR3 loop: CASSRSLAAEQYF. The CDR3 DNA reads TGTGCCAGCTCACGATCCCTGGCGGCAGAGCAGTACTTC.